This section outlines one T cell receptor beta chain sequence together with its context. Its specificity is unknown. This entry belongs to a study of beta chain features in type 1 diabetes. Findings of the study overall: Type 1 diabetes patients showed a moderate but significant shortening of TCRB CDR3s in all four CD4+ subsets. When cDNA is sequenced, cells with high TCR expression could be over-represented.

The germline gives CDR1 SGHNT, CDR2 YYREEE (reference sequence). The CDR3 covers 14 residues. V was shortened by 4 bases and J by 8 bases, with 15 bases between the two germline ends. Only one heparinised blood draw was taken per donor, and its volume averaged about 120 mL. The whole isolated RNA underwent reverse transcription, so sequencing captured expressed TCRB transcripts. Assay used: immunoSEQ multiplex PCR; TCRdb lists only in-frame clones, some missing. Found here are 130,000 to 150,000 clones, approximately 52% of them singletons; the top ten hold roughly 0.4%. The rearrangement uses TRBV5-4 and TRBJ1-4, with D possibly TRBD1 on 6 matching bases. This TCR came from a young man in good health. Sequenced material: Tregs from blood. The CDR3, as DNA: TGTGCCAGCAGCATAACTGGGACACCGGAAAAACTGTTTTTT. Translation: CASSITGTPEKLFF.